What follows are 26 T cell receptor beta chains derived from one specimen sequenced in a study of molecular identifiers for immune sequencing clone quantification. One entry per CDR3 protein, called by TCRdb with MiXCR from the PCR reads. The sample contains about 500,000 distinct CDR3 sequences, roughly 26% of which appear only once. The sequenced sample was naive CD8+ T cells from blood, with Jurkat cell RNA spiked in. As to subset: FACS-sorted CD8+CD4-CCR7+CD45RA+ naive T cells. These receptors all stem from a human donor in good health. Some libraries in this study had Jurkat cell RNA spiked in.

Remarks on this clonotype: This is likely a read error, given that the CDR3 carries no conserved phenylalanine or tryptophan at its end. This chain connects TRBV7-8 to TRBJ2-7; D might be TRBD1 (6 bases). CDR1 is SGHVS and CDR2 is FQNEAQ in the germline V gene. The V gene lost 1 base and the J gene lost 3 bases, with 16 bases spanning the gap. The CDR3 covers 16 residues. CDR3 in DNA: TGTGCCAGCAGCTTAGAACCGGGACATACGTACTACGAGCAGTACATC. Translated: CASSLEPGHTYYEQYI.

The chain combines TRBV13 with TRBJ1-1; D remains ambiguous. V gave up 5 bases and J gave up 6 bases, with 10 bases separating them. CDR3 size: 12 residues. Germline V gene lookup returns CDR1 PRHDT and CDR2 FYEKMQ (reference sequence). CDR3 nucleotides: TGTGCCAGCAGCGGACCTATCCCTGAAGCTTTCTTT. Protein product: CASSGPIPEAFF.

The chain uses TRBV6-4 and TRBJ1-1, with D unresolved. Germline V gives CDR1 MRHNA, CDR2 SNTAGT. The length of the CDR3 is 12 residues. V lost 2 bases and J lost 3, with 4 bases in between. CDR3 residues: CASSDGYTEAFF. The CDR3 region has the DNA TGTGCCAGCAGTGACGGATACACTGAAGCTTTCTTT.

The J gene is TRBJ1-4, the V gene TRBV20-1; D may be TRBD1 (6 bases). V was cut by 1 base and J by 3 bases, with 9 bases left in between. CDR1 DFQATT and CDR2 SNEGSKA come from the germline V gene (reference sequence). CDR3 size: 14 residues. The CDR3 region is CSARAGASNEKLFF. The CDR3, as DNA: TGCAGTGCTAGAGCGGGGGCGTCTAATGAAAAACTGTTTTTT.

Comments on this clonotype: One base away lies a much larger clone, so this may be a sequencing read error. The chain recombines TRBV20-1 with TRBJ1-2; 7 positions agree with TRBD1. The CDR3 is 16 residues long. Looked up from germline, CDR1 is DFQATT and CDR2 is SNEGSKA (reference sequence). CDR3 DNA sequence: TGCAGTGCTAGACCCCTAGGGGAACAGGGGTACTATGACTACACCTTC. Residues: CSARPLGEQGYYDYTF.

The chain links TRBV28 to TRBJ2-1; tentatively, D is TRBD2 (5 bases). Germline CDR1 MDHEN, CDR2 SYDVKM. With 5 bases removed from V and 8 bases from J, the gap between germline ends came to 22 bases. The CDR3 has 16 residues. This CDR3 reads CASSPARQEVPDEQFF. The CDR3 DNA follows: TGTGCCAGCAGTCCCGCTCGCCAGGAGGTGCCGGATGAGCAGTTCTTC.

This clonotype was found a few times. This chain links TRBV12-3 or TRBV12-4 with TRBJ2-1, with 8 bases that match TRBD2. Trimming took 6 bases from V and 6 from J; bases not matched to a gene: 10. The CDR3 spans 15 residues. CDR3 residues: CASSLTGLELNEQFF. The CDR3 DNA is TGTGCCAGCAGCCTTACGGGACTAGAGCTCAATGAGCAGTTCTTC.

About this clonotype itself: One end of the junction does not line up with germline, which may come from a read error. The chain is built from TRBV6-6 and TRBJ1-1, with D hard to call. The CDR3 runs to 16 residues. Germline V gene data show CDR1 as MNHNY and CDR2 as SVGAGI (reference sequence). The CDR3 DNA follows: TGTGCCAGCAGTTACGCTTATTCCGTTTTGAACACTGGAGCTTTCTTT. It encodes CASSYAYSVLNTGAFF.

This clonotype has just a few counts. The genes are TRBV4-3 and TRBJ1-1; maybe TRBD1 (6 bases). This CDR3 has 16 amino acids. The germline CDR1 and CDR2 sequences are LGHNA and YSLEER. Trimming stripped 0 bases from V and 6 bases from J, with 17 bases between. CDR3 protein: CASSQDWGGESAEAFF. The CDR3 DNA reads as TGCGCCAGCAGCCAAGATTGGGGGGGCGAATCGGCTGAAGCTTTCTTT.

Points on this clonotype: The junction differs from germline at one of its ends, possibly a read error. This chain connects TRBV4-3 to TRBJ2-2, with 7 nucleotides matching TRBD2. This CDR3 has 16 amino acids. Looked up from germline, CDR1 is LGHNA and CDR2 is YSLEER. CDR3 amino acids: CASGQGRLAPTGELFF. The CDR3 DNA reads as TGCGCCAGCGGCCAAGGCCGACTAGCACCGACCGGGGAGCTGTTTTTT.

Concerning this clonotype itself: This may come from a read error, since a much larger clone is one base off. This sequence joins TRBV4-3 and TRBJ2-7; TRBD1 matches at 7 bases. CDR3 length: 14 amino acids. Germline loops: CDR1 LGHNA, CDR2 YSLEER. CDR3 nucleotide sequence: TGCGCCAGCAGCCAAGGGCACAGGGGCTACGACCAGTACTTC. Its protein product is CASSQGHRGYDQYF.

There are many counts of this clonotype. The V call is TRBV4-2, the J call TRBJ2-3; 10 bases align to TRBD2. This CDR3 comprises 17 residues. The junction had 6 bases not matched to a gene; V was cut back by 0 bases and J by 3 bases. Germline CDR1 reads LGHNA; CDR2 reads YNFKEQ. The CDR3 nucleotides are TGTGCCAGCAGCCAAGATTTCCTAGCGGGGGCTACAGATACGCAGTATTTT. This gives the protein CASSQDFLAGATDTQYF.

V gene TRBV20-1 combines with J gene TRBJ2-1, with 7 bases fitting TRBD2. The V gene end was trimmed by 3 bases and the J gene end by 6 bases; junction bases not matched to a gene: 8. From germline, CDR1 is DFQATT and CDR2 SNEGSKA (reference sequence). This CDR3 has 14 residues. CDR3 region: CSASHSGPFNEQFF. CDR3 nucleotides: TGCAGTGCTAGTCATAGCGGGCCCTTCAATGAGCAGTTCTTC.

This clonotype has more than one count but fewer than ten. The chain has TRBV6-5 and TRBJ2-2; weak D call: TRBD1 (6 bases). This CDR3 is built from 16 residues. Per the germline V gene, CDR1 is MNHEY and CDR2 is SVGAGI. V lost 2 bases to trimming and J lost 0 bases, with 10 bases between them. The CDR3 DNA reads TGTGCCAGCAGTTACGGGTCAGGGGCGAACACCGGGGAGCTGTTTTTT. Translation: CASSYGSGANTGELFF.

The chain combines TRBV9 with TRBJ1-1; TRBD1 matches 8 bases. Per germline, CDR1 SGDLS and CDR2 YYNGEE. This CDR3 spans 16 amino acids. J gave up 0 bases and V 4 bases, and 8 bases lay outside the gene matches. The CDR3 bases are TGTGCCAGCAGCCCTGGACAGGGCCTCGTGAACACTGAAGCTTTCTTT. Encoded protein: CASSPGQGLVNTEAFF.

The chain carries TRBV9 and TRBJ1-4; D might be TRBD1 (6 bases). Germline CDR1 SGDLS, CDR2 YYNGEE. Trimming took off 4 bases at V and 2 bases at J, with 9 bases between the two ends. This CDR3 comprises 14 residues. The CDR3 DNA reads TGTGCCAGCAGCCTGGGGGCGACTAATGAAAAACTGTTTTTT. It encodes CASSLGATNEKLFF. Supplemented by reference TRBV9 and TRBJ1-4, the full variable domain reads DSGVTQTPKHLITATGQRVTLRCSPRSGDLSVYWYQQSLDQGLQFLIQYYNGEERAKGNILERFSAQQFPDLHSELNLSSLELGDSALYFCASSLGATNEKLFFGSGTQLSVL.

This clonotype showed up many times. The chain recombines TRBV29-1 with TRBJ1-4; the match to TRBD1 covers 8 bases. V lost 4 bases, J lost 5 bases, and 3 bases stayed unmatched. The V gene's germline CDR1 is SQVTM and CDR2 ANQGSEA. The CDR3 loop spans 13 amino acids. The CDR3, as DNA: TGCAGCGTTGGACAGGGGCTAAATGAAAAACTGTTTTTT. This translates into CSVGQGLNEKLFF.

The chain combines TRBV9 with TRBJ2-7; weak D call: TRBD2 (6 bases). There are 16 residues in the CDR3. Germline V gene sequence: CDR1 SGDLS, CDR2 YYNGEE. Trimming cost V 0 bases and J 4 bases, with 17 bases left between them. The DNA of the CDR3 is TGTGCCAGCAGCGTAGCTGGCGGGGCTAATCGGTACGAGCAGTACTTC. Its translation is CASSVAGGANRYEQYF.

CDR3 sequence (DNA): TGTGCCAGCAGCCCCGGTAGGGTGGTCTTCACAGATACGCAGTATTTT. It encodes CASSPGRVVFTDTQYF. The V call is TRBV11-2, the J call TRBJ2-3; D is undetermined. This CDR3 contains 16 residues. V gave up 5 bases and J gave up 2 bases, with 17 bases separating them. The germline CDR1 and CDR2 sequences are SGHAT and FQNNGV.

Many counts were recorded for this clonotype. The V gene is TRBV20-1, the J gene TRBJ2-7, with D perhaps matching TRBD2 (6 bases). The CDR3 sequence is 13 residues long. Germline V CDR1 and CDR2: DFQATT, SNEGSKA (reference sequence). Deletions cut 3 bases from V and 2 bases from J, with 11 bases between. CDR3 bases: TGCAGTGCTAGGCACAGGACTACCTACGAGCAGTACTTC. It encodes CSARHRTTYEQYF.

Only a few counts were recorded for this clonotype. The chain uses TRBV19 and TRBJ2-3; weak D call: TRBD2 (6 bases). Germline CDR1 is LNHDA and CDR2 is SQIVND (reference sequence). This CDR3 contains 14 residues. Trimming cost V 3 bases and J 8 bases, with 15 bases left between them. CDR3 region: CASSIGSGAGTQYF. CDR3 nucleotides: TGTGCCAGTAGTATTGGTAGCGGCGCGGGTACGCAGTATTTT.

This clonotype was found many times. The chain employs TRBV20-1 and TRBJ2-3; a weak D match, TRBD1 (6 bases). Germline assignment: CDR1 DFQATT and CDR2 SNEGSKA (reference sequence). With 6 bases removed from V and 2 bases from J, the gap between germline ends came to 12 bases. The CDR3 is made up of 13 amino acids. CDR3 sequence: CSALDRATDTQYF. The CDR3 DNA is TGCAGTGCCTTGGACAGAGCCACAGATACGCAGTATTTT.

CDR3 region: CASSWADGYTDTQYF. CDR3 DNA: TGTGCCAGCAGCTGGGCCGACGGTTACACAGATACGCAGTATTTT. This chain connects TRBV5-6 to TRBJ2-3; D is uncertain. V lost 3 bases to trimming and J lost 2 bases, with 13 bases between them. There are 15 residues in the CDR3. Germline lookup yields CDR1 SGHDT and CDR2 YYEEEE.

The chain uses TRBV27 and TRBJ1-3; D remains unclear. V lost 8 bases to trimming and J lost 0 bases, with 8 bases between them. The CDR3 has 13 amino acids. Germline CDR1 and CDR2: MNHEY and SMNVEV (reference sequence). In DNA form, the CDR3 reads TGTGCCAGCGGGTCGAGCTCTGGAAACACCATATATTTT. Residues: CASGSSSGNTIYF.

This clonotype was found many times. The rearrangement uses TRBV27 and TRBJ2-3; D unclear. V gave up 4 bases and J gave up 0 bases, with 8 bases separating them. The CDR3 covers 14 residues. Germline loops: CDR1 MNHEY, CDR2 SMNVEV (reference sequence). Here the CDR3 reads CASSWTESTDTQYF. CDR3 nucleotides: TGTGCCAGCAGTTGGACGGAGAGCACAGATACGCAGTATTTT.

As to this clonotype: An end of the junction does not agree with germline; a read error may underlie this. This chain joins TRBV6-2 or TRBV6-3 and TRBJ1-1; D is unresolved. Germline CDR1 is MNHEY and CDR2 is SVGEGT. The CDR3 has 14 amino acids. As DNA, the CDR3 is TGTGCCCGCAGTCAGACCCGAGGAAACACTGAAGCTTTCTTT. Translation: CARSQTRGNTEAFF.